This TCR beta chain comes out of a study of blood T cells in healthy people across ages. This clonotype was seen a few times. V gave up 3 bases and J gave up 8 bases, with 14 bases separating them. The CDR3 sequence is 13 residues long. Germline-derived CDR1 and CDR2 are SGHNT and YYREEE (reference sequence). The use of a sample-barcoded 5' primer and a J-beta primer mix characterized a second PCR of roughly 6 to 11 cycles. Each cDNA molecule received a tag from a template-switch adaptor that had 12 random nucleotides. TCRdb re-called the 5' RACE reads through MiXCR, storing one row per CDR3 protein. This table holds around 1,900,000 distinct CDR3 sequences, 30% to 40% found once.

The TCR sequence derives from a human donor in good health. The chain recombines TRBV5-4 with TRBJ1-2, with a tentative D call TRBD1 (6 bases). What was sequenced was blood. CDR3 sequence reads: CASSSTGSEGYTF. The CDR3 bases are TGTGCCAGCAGCTCAACAGGGTCTGAGGGCTACACCTTC.